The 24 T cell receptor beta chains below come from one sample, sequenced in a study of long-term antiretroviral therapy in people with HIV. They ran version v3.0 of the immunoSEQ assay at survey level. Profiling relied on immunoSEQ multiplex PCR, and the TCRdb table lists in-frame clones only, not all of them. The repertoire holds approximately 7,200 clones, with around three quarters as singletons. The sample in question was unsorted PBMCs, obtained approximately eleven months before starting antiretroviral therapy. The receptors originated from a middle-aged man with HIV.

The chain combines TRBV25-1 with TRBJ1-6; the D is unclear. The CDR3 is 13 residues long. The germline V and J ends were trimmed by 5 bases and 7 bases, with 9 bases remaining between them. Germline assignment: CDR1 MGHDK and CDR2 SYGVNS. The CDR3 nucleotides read TGTGCCAGCAGTTTAGACGGGAATTCACCCCTCCACTTT. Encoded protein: CASSLDGNSPLHF.

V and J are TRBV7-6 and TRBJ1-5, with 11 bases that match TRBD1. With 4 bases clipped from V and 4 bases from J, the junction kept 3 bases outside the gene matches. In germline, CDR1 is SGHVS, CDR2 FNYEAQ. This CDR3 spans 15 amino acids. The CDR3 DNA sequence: TGTGCCAGCAGCTCAGGACAGGGGGCGAATCAGCCCCAGCATTTT. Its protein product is CASSSGQGANQPQHF.

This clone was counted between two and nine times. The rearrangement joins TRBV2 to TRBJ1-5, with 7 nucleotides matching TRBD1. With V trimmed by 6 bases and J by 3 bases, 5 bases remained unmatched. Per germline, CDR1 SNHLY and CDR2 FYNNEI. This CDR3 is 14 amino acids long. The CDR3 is CASRDDRANQPQHF. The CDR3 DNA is TGTGCCAGCAGGGACGACAGGGCCAATCAGCCCCAGCATTTT. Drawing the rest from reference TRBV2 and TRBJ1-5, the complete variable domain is EPEVTQTPSHQVTQMGQEVILRCVPISNHLYFYWYRQILGQKVEFLVSFYNNEISEKSEIFDDQFSVERPDGSNFTLKIRSTKLEDSAMYFCASRDDRANQPQHFGDGTRLSIL.

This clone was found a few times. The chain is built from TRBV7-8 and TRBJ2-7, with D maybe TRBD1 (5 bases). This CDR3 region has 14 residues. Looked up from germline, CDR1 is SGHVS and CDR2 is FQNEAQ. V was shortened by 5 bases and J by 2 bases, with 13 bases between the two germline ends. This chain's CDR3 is CASSRTQGAYEQYF. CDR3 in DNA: TGTGCCAGCAGCAGAACCCAGGGTGCCTACGAGCAGTACTTC.

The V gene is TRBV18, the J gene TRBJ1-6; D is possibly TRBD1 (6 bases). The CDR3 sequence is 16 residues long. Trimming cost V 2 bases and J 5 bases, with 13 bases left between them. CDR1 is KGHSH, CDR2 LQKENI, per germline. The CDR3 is CASSPWVGGDNSPLHF. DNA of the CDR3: TGTGCCAGCTCACCATGGGTAGGGGGAGATAATTCACCCCTCCACTTT. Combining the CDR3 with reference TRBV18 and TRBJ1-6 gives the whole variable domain NAGVMQNPRHLVRRRGQEARLRCSPMKGHSHVYWYRQLPEEGLKFMVYLQKENIIDESGMPKERFSAEFPKEGPSILRIQQVVRGDSAAYFCASSPWVGGDNSPLHFGNGTRLTVT.

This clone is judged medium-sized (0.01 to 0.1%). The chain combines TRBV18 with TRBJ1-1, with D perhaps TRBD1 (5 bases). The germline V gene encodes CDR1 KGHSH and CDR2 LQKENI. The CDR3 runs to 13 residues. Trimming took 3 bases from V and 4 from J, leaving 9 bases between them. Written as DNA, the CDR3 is TGTGCCAGCTCACCTATGGGGGGCACTGAAGCTTTCTTT. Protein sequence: CASSPMGGTEAFF. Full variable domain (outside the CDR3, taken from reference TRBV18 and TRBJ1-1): NAGVMQNPRHLVRRRGQEARLRCSPMKGHSHVYWYRQLPEEGLKFMVYLQKENIIDESGMPKERFSAEFPKEGPSILRIQQVVRGDSAAYFCASSPMGGTEAFFGQGTRLTVV.

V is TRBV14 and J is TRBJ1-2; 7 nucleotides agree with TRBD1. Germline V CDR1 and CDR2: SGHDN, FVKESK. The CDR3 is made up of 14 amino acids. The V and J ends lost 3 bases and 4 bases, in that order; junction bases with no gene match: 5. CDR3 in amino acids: CASSHFTGAYGYTF. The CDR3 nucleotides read TGTGCCAGCAGCCATTTTACAGGGGCCTATGGCTACACCTTC. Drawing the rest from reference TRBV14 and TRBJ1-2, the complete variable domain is EAGVTQFPSHSVIEKGQTVTLRCDPISGHDNLYWYRRVMGKEIKFLLHFVKESKQDESGMPNNRFLAERTGGTYSTLKVQPAELEDSGVYFCASSHFTGAYGYTFGSGTRLTVV.

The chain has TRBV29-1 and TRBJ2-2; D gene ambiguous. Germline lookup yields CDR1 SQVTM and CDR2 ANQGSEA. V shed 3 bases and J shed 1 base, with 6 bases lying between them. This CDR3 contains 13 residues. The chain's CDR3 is CSVDFRNTGELFF. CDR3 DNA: TGCAGCGTTGATTTCAGGAACACCGGGGAGCTGTTTTTT.

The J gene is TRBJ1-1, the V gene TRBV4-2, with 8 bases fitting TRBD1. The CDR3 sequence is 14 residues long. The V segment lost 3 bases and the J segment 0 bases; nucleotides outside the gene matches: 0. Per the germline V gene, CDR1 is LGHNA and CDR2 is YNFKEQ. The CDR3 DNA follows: TGTGCCAGCAGCCAGGGACAGGTGAACACTGAAGCTTTCTTT. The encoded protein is CASSQGQVNTEAFF.

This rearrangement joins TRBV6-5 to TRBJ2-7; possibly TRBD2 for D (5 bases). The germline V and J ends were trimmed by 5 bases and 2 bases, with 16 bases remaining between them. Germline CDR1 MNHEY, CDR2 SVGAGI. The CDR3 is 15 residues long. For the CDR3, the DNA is TGTGCCAGCAGTCTCACTAGGACCCTCGCCTACGAGCAGTACTTC. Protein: CASSLTRTLAYEQYF.

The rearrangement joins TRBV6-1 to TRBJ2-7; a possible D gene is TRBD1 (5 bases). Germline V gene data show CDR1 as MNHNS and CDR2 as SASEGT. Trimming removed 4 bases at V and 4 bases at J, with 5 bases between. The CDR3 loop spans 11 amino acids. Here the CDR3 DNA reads TGTGCCAGCAGTGGACAGTACGAGCAGTACTTC. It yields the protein CASSGQYEQYF.

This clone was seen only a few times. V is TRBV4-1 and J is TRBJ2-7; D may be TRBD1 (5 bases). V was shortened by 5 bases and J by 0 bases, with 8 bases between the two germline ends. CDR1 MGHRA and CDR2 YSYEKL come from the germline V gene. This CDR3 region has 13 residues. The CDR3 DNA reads TGCGCCAGCAGCGAGACAGACTCCTACGAGCAGTACTTC. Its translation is CASSETDSYEQYF.

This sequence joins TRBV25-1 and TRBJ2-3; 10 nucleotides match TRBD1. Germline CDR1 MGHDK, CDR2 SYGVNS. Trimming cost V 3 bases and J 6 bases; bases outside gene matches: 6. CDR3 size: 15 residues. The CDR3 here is CASSELRGQGDTQYF. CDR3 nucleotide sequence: TGTGCCAGCAGTGAGCTGAGGGGACAGGGGGATACGCAGTATTTT.

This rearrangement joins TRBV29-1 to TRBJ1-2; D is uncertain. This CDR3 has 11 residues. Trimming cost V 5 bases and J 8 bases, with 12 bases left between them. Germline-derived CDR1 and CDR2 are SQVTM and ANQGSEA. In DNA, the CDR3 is TGCAGCGTTAGGCCGGAATGGGGCTACACCTTC. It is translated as CSVRPEWGYTF.

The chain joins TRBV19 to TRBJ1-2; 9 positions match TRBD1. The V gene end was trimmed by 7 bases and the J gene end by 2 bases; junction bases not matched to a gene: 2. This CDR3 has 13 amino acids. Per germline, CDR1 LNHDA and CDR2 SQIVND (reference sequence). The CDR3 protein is CASNGQGNYGYTF. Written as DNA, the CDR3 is TGTGCCAGTAACGGACAGGGGAACTATGGCTACACCTTC.

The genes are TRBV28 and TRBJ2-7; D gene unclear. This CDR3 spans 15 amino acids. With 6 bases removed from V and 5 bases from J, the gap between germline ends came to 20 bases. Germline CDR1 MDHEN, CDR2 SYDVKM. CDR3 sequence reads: CASSGRAKAADEQYF. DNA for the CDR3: TGTGCCAGCAGCGGTAGGGCTAAGGCGGCCGACGAGCAGTACTTC.

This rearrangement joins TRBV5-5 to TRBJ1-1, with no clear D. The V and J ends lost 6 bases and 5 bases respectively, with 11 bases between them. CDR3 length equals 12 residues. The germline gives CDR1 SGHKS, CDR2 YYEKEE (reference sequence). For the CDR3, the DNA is TGTGCCAGCATCTCACGTGGTACTGAAGCTTTCTTT. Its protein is CASISRGTEAFF. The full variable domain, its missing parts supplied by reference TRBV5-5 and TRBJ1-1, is DAGVTQSPTHLIKTRGQQVTLRCSPISGHKSVSWYQQVLGQGPQFIFQYYEKEERGRGNFPDRFSARQFPNYSSELNVNALLLGDSALYLCASISRGTEAFFGQGTRLTVV.

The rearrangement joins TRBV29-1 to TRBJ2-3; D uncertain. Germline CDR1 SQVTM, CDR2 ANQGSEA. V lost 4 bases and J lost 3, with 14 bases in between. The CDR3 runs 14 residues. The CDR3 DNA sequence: TGCAGCGTTGCCAACCGGTTGGGAACAGATACGCAGTATTTT. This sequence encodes CSVANRLGTDTQYF.

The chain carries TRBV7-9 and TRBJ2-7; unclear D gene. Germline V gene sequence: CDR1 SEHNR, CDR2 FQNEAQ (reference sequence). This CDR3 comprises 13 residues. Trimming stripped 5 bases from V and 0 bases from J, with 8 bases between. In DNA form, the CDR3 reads TGTGCCAGCAGCGCATTTAGCTCCTACGAGCAGTACTTC. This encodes CASSAFSSYEQYF.

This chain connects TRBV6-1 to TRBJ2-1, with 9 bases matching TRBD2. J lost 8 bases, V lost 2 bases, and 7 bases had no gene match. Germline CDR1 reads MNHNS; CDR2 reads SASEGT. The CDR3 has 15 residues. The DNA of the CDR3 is TGTGCCAGCAGTGAAACGAGCGGGGGGTCAGATGAGCAGTTCTTC. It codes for CASSETSGGSDEQFF.

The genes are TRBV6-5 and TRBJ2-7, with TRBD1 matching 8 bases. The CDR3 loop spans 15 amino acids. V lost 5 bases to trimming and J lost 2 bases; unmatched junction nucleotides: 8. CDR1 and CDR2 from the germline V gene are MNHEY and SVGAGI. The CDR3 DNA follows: TGTGCCAGCAGTATAACCGGACAGGGTACCTACGAGCAGTACTTC. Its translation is CASSITGQGTYEQYF.

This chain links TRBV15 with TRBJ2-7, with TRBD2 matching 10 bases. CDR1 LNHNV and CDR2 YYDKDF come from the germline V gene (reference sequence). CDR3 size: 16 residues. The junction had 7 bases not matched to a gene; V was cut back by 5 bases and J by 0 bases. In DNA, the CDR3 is TGTGCCACCAGCCCCTCTAGCGGGGGTTCCTCCTACGAGCAGTACTTC. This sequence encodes CATSPSSGGSSYEQYF.

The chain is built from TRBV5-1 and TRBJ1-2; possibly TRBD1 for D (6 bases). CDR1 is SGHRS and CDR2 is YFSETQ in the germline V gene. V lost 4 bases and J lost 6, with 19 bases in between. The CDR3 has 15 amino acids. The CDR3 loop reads CASSTRGGGADGYTF. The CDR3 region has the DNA TGCGCCAGCAGCACCAGGGGAGGGGGGGCTGATGGCTACACCTTC.

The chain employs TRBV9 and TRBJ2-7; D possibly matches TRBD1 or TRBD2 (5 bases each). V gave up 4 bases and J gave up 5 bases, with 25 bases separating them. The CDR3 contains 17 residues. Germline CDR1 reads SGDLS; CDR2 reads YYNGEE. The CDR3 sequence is CASSPFGLPGRTDEQYF. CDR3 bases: TGTGCCAGCAGCCCATTTGGCCTTCCGGGACGAACGGACGAGCAGTACTTC.